The sequence of this T cell receptor (beta chain) was determined in a study of immune cell composition in non-small cell lung cancer. The V gene end was trimmed by 7 bases and the J gene end by 3 bases; junction bases not matched to a gene: 4. CDR1 and CDR2 from the germline V gene are MDHEN and SYDVKM. The CDR3 contains 15 residues. Only in-frame clones appear in the TCRdb table, and some are missing; sequencing was by immunoSEQ multiplex PCR. The sample gives about 990 clones, less than 80% of which show up once; more than 60% is in the top ten. Study-wide results and limits: In adenocarcinoma, maximal tumour-associated clone frequency tracked TIL tumour reactivity. Lung squamous cell carcinoma tumours had significantly higher top 10 clone scores and productive clonality than lung adenocarcinoma. Shared sequences between tumour-reactive and dominant in vivo clones were not proven. Squamous carcinomas (around 80%) more often had tumour-associated clones >0.5% than adenocarcinomas (around 33%).

As concerns this clone: Antigen specificity is unknown.

The chain has TRBV28 and TRBJ2-7, with 15 bases aligning to TRBD2. This sequence originates from a human donor with non-small cell lung cancer. The specimen sequenced was lung tumor tissue. CDR3 DNA: TGTGCCAGCACGGGACTAGCGGGAGGATACTACGAGCAGTACTTC. It specifies CASTGLAGGYYEQYF.